This is a list of T cell receptor beta chains from one sample in a study of regulatory T cells in long-lasting Graves disease. TCRdb passed the reads through MiXCR, listing each CDR3 protein once. This sample has 1,500 to 2,000 distinct CDR3 sequences, with around three fifths found just once. The material sequenced was peripheral blood mononuclear cells (PBMCs), taken with antithyroid drug treatment, in newly diagnosed or persistent Graves disease (not recorded which). The receptor source for this set is a human donor with Graves disease. CDR3s include the opening cysteine and the closing phenylalanine or tryptophan. Each record gives: clone size, D gene, V gene, J gene, CDR3 protein, CDR3 DNA. A D gene is named only where the DNA matches it firmly. Size is stated for part of the rows, as once, few or many counts, or as a class when the clone is expanded.

NA	NA	TRBV6-1	TRBJ1-5	CASSVLSNQPQHF	TGTGCCAGCAGTGTCCTTAGCAATCAGCCCCAGCATTTT
NA	NA	TRBV5-4	TRBJ1-1	CASSLRYDTEAFF	TGTGCCAGCAGCTTGAGGTACGACACTGAAGCTTTCTTT
NA	NA	TRBV6-5	TRBJ2-5	CASSYWDSARETQYF	TGTGCCAGCAGTTACTGGGACTCTGCTCGAGAGACCCAGTACTTC
NA	NA	TRBV18	TRBJ1-4	CASSPPLATNEKLFF	TGTGCCAGCTCACCACCGCTTGCAACTAATGAAAAACTGTTTTTT
NA	NA	TRBV19	TRBJ1-2	CASRNPGDGLYGYTF	TGTGCCAGTAGAAACCCAGGGGACGGTCTCTATGGCTACACCTTC
NA	NA	TRBV6-4	TRBJ1-1	CASPRENTEAFF	TGTGCCAGCCCGCGAGAGAACACTGAAGCTTTCTTT
once	TRBD1	TRBV5-4	TRBJ1-2	CASSSVQGADYGYTF	TGTGCCAGCAGCTCCGTCCAGGGGGCAGACTATGGCTACACCTTC
NA	NA	TRBV3-1	TRBJ1-5	CASSHGTSNQPQHF	TGTGCCAGCAGCCACGGGACCAGCAATCAGCCCCAGCATTTT
NA	NA	TRBV19	TRBJ1-1	CASSASPTGTRAFF	TGTGCCAGTAGTGCCAGCCCGACCGGGACTAGGGCTTTCTTT
NA	NA	TRBV20-1	TRBJ1-1	CSAPGTPGSEAFF	TGCAGTGCTCCCGGGACCCCGGGGTCTGAAGCTTTCTTT
once	TRBD1	TRBV29-1	TRBJ2-1	CSVVGTGVMGEQFF	TGCAGCGTGGTAGGGACAGGAGTAATGGGTGAGCAGTTCTTC
NA	NA	TRBV6-1	TRBJ2-7	CASSTGPEQYF	TGTGCCAGCAGTACAGGGCCCGAGCAGTACTTC
NA	NA	TRBV27	TRBJ1-5	CASSPPSERPWPQHF	TGTGCCAGCAGCCCCCCATCCGAAAGGCCCTGGCCCCAGCATTTT
NA	NA	TRBV6-4	TRBJ2-6	CASSDSRSGANVLTF	TGTGCCAGCAGTGACTCCCGCTCTGGGGCCAACGTCCTGACTTTC
few	NA	TRBV20-1	TRBJ1-3	CSARAGVQGGNTIYF	TGCAGTGCCAGGGCGGGGGTTCAGGGTGGAAACACCATATATTTT
NA	TRBD1	TRBV2	TRBJ1-6	CASSQQTGEASPLHF	TGTGCCAGCAGTCAACAGACAGGGGAGGCATCACCCCTCCACTTT
few	NA	TRBV19	TRBJ2-1	CASSIVLQSNEQFF	TGTGCCAGTAGTATAGTACTACAATCCAATGAGCAGTTCTTC
NA	NA	TRBV10-1	TRBJ2-7	CASSDSSYEQYF	TGCGCCAGCAGTGACTCGTCCTACGAGCAGTACTTC
NA	NA	TRBV10-3	TRBJ2-1	CAISDGGHEQFF	TGTGCCATCAGTGATGGTGGTCATGAGCAGTTCTTC
NA	NA	TRBV7-2	TRBJ1-2	CASSLVAGHYGYTF	TGTGCCAGCAGCTTAGTGGCAGGGCACTATGGCTACACCTTC
NA	TRBD2	TRBV7-3	TRBJ2-3	CASSVDSGGTDTQYF	TGTGCCAGCAGCGTAGATAGCGGGGGGACAGATACGCAGTATTTT
NA	NA	TRBV11-2	TRBJ2-5	CASSTTGRQWETQYF	TGTGCCAGCAGCACAACGGGCCGCCAGTGGGAGACCCAGTACTTC
few	NA	TRBV9	TRBJ1-1	CASSVGAVNTEAFF	TGTGCCAGCAGCGTAGGCGCAGTGAACACTGAAGCTTTCTTT
few	NA	TRBV10-2	TRBJ1-1	CASSVRNTEAFF	TGCGCCAGCAGTGTGAGGAACACTGAAGCTTTCTTT
few	TRBD1	TRBV27	TRBJ1-1	CASSSGQGLNTEAFF	TGTGCCAGCAGTAGCGGACAGGGCCTGAACACTGAAGCTTTCTTT
NA	NA	TRBV19	TRBJ1-1	CASSIRQEEAFF	TGTGCCAGTAGTATTCGGCAGGAAGAAGCTTTCTTT